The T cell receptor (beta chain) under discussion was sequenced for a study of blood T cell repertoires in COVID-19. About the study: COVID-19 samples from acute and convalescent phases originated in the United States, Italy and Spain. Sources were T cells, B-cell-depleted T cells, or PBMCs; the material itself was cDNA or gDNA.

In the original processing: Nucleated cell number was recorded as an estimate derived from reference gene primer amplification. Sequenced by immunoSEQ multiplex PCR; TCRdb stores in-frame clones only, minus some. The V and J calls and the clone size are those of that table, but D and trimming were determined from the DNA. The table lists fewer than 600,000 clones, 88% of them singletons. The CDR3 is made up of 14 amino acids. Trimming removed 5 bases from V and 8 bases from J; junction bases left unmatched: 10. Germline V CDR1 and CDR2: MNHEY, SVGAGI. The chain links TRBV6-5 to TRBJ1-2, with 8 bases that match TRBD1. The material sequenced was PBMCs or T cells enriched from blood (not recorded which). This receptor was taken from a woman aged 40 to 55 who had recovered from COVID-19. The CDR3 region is CASSQRTGLGGYTF. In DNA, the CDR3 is TGTGCCAGCAGTCAACGGACAGGGCTTGGCGGCTACACCTTC.